This TCR beta chain was profiled in a study of T and B cells in COVID-19 patients. Across the whole study: Blood was sampled from COVID-19 patients who were either actively infected or recovered. Critical illness requiring mechanical ventilation or extracorporeal membrane oxygenation affected about 55% of the roughly 20 active-infection patients.

From blood, about 250-500 ng of genomic DNA served as TRB template. Worth noting for this clonotype: Antigen: not known.

BIOMED2 TRB-A/B primer pools were used in multiplex TRB PCR. Using its own MiXCR run on the multiplex PCR reads, TCRdb lists one record per CDR3 protein. The profile shows about 11,000 distinct CDR3 sequences, approximately 33% of them singletons. General study results and limits: Active COVID-19 showed highly clonal TRB repertoires; recovery showed diversity and richness above healthy donors. Patients with COVID-19 reportedly showed strongly skewed T cell receptor beta variable and joining gene usage.

Per germline, CDR1 MNHNS and CDR2 SASEGT. This CDR3 is 15 amino acids long. Trimming took 1 base from V and 0 from J, leaving 7 bases between them. This TCR derives from a human donor with active COVID-19. The chain links TRBV6-1 to TRBJ1-3; D uncertain. The sequencing input was blood. DNA for the CDR3: TGTGCCAGCAGTGAAGGGCCGAGCTCTGGAAACACCATATATTTT. This gives the protein CASSEGPSSGNTIYF.